This T cell receptor (beta chain) emerged from a study of shared clonotypes between healthy human individuals. Using immunoSEQ multiplex PCR, the repertoire was profiled, and TCRdb retains in-frame clones only, with some absent. Of roughly 2,300,000 clones in the sample, roughly 92% were seen once. The CDR3 is made up of 13 amino acids. Germline assignment: CDR1 KGHSH and CDR2 LQKENI. With 5 bases removed from V and 6 bases from J, the gap between germline ends came to 11 bases. This receptor was obtained from a man aged 18-30 years in good health. Some clones in this sample may be carry-over from other donors' samples. The sequencing input was naive CD4+ T cells from PBMCs. As to subset: CD45RA+ positively selected. V usage is TRBV18 and J usage is TRBJ2-1, with D possibly TRBD1 on 5 matching bases. The CDR3 DNA is TGTGCCAGCTCAGAAGGGGAATCCAATGAGCAGTTCTTC. Translating gives CASSEGESNEQFF. Filled out from reference TRBV18 and TRBJ2-1, the complete variable domain reads NAGVMQNPRHLVRRRGQEARLRCSPMKGHSHVYWYRQLPEEGLKFMVYLQKENIIDESGMPKERFSAEFPKEGPSILRIQQVVRGDSAAYFCASSEGESNEQFFGPGTRLTVL.